This T cell receptor beta chain came from a study of blood T cell repertoires in COVID-19. Study-level information: There were acute and convalescent COVID-19 samples, and they came from the United States, Italy and Spain. The cDNA or gDNA used as material had been derived from T cells, B-cell-depleted T cells, or PBMCs.

As handled by the study authors: Amplified reference gene primers provided the basis for estimating nucleated cell counts. Sequenced by immunoSEQ multiplex PCR; TCRdb stores in-frame clones only, minus some. Clone size and the V and J calls come from that table; the DNA yielded D and trimming. Of 44,000 or so clones in the sample, about 88% were seen once. The germline V gene encodes CDR1 LNHNV and CDR2 YYDKDF (reference sequence). V lost 3 bases, J lost 9 bases, and 15 bases lay in between. The CDR3 is 14 residues long. The chain recombines TRBV15 with TRBJ1-5; D perhaps matches TRBD1 (5 bases). The sample taken for sequencing was peripheral blood. The sequence came from a man aged 45-65 years with active COVID-19. As DNA, the CDR3 is TGTGCCACCAGCAGTGGGGCGGTACTGGGGCCCCAGCATTTT. This codes for CATSSGAVLGPQHF.